This entry lists 13 T cell receptor beta chains sequenced from one sample in a study of beta chain features in type 1 diabetes. Expressed TCRB transcripts were sequenced because the entire RNA isolate underwent reverse transcription. Some clones are missing from TCRdb's copy, which holds only in-frame ones; the method was immunoSEQ multiplex PCR. The repertoire consists of some 410,000 clones, with roughly 13% occurring once and the leading ten covering about 0.04%. Input material: naive CD4+ T cells from blood. These receptors were obtained from a man aged 25-45 years in good health.

The chain recombines TRBV5-1 with TRBJ2-1; TRBD2 agrees at 11 bases. Germline assignment: CDR1 SGHRS and CDR2 YFSETQ. The CDR3 covers 15 residues. J gave up 5 bases and V 4 bases, and 5 bases lay outside the gene matches. CDR3 loop: CASSQRLAGNNEQFF. CDR3 in DNA: TGCGCCAGCAGCCAGCGACTAGCGGGGAACAATGAGCAGTTCTTC.

This clone was recorded a few times. The genes are TRBV6-5 and TRBJ2-3; no firm D call. The V end was cut by 6 bases, the J end by 3 bases, with 10 bases between. CDR1 and CDR2 from the germline V gene are MNHEY and SVGAGI. This CDR3 contains 13 residues. Here the CDR3 DNA reads TGTGCCAGCAGGTCAGGTTTAACAGATACGCAGTATTTT. The encoded protein is CASRSGLTDTQYF.

The CDR3, as DNA: TGTGCCAGCTCACCACAACAGGGGGCCTACGAGCAGTACTTC. Amino acids: CASSPQQGAYEQYF. J is TRBJ2-7 and V is TRBV18; 8 bases are shared with TRBD1. CDR3 length: 14 residues. The J segment lost 2 bases and the V segment lost 1 base, leaving 1 base of the junction unmatched. Germline assignment: CDR1 KGHSH and CDR2 LQKENI.

This clone was found a few times. V and J are TRBV7-2 and TRBJ2-1; no definite D call. The CDR3 runs 16 residues. V was shortened by 5 bases and J by 6 bases, with 20 bases between the two germline ends. From germline, CDR1 is SGHTA and CDR2 FQGNSA. CDR3 in amino acids: CASSVPLAGAGNEQFF. The CDR3 DNA is TGTGCCAGCAGCGTCCCTTTAGCAGGAGCAGGCAATGAGCAGTTCTTC.

Concerning this clone itself: One junction end does not reproduce the germline sequence, and a read error may be involved. The CDR3 coding sequence is TGTTTCAGACAGGGGCATGGCTACACCTTC. It yields the protein CFRQGHGYTF. The J gene is TRBJ1-2, the V gene TRBV23-1, with TRBD1 matching 8 bases. TRBV23-1 falls under the ORF class, with uncertain function. The CDR3 loop spans 10 amino acids.

Comment on this clone: The sample has other DNA sequences that encode this CDR3 too. The chain couples TRBV20-1 to TRBJ2-3; D is uncertain. This CDR3 has 11 residues. Trimming stripped 3 bases from V and 4 bases from J, with 5 bases between. Germline V gene data show CDR1 as DFQATT and CDR2 as SNEGSKA (reference sequence). Written as DNA, the CDR3 is TGCAGTGCTAGGGTGTCAGATACGCAGTATTTT. It is translated as CSARVSDTQYF.

This clone has more than one count but fewer than ten. The rearrangement joins TRBV20-1 to TRBJ2-4; the match to TRBD2 covers 8 bases. The CDR3 spans 11 residues. CDR1 DFQATT and CDR2 SNEGSKA come from the germline V gene (reference sequence). The junction had 2 bases not matched to a gene; V was cut back by 6 bases and J by 7 bases. The CDR3 spells CSAGTRNIQYF. CDR3 sequence (DNA): TGCAGTGCGGGGACTAGGAACATTCAGTACTTC.

This clone was observed once. The V gene is TRBV9, the J gene TRBJ2-3, with 10 bases matching TRBD2. Germline V CDR1 and CDR2: SGDLS, YYNGEE. J gave up 5 bases and V 0 bases, and 6 bases lay outside the gene matches. There are 16 residues in the CDR3. CDR3 in amino acids: CASSVGLQRGGDTQYF. The CDR3 bases are TGTGCCAGCAGCGTAGGTCTTCAGCGGGGGGGAGATACGCAGTATTTT.

V usage is TRBV4-3 and J usage is TRBJ1-6; D is perhaps TRBD1 (5 bases). The V end lost 0 bases, the J end lost 14 bases, and 14 bases lay between the germline ends. CDR1 is LGHNA and CDR2 is YSLEER in the germline V gene. This CDR3 is built from 14 residues. Here the CDR3 DNA reads TGCGCCAGCAGCCAAGATCGAGAGGGGAACACCCTCCACTTT. This encodes CASSQDREGNTLHF.

The J gene is TRBJ2-1, the V gene TRBV5-1; possibly TRBD2 for D (5 bases). CDR1 SGHRS and CDR2 YFSETQ come from the germline V gene. The germline V and J ends were trimmed by 0 bases and 0 bases, with 7 bases remaining between them. The CDR3 runs 15 residues. DNA of the CDR3: TGCGCCAGCAGCTTGGGAGCGGCCTCCTACAATGAGCAGTTCTTC. It yields the protein CASSLGAASYNEQFF.

The chain employs TRBV2 and TRBJ2-5; D gene unclear. Germline loops: CDR1 SNHLY, CDR2 FYNNEI. This CDR3 spans 12 amino acids. V gave up 6 bases and J gave up 4 bases, with 9 bases separating them. CDR3 in DNA: TGTGCCAGCAGGGTTTCCGGAGAGACCCAGTACTTC. It translates to CASRVSGETQYF.

The V call is TRBV2, the J call TRBJ2-2; TRBD1 aligns across 12 bases. The CDR3 extends over 14 amino acids. Per germline, CDR1 SNHLY and CDR2 FYNNEI. With 6 bases clipped from V and 12 bases from J, the junction kept 8 bases outside the gene matches. The CDR3 nucleotides are TGTGCCAGCAGCCCGGGACAGGGGGCTGGCCAGCTGTTTTTT. This sequence encodes CASSPGQGAGQLFF. Based on the CDR3 plus reference TRBV2 and TRBJ2-2, the full variable domain is EPEVTQTPSHQVTQMGQEVILRCVPISNHLYFYWYRQILGQKVEFLVSFYNNEISEKSEIFDDQFSVERPDGSNFTLKIRSTKLEDSAMYFCASSPGQGAGQLFFGEGSRLTVL.

A few counts support this clone. The chain has TRBV7-9 and TRBJ1-2; no definite D call. Per the germline V gene, CDR1 is SEHNR and CDR2 is FQNEAQ (reference sequence). Trimming removed 3 bases at V and 1 base at J, with 6 bases between. The CDR3 length is 13 residues. Here the CDR3 DNA reads TGTGCCAGCAGCTTCAGCCTTAACTATGGCTACACCTTC. As protein: CASSFSLNYGYTF.